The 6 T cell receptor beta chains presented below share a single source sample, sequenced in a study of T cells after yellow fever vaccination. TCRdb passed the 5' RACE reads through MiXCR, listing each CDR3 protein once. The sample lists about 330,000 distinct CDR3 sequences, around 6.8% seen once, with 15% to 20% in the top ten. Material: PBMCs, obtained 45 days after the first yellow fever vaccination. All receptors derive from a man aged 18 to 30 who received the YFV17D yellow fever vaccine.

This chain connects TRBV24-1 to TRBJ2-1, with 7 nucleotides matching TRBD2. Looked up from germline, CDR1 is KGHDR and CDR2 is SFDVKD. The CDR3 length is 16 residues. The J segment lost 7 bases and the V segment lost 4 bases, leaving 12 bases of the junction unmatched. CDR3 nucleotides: TGTGCCACCAGTGACCCCAAGCGGGGCGGCAAAAATGAGCAGTTCTTC. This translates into CATSDPKRGGKNEQFF.

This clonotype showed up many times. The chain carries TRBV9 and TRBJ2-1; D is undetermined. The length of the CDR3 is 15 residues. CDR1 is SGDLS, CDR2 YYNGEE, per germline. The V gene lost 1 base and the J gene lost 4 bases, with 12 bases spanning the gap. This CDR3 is CASSVLTVTYNEQFF. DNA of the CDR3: TGTGCCAGCAGCGTACTTACGGTAACGTACAATGAGCAGTTCTTC.

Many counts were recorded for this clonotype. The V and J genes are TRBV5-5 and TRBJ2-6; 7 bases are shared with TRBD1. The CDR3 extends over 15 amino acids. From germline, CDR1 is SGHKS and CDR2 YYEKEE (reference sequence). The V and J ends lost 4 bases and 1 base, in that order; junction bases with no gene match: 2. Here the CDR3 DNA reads TGTGCCAGCAGCACAGGGGAATCTGGGGCCAACGTCCTGACTTTC. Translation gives CASSTGESGANVLTF.

CDR3 DNA: TGTGCCAGTTGGACTGGGAGCACCGGGGAGCTGTTTTTT. Amino acids: CASWTGSTGELFF. This chain joins TRBV12-3 or TRBV12-4 and TRBJ2-2; D might be TRBD2 (5 bases). The CDR3 sequence is 13 residues long. V lost 9 bases and J lost 4, with 12 bases in between.

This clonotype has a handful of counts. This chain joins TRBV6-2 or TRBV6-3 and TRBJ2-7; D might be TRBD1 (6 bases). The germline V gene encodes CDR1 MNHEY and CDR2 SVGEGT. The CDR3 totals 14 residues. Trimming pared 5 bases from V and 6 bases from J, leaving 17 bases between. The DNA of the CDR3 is TGTGCCAGCAGTGACCTCGGACAGACGGGCGAGCAGTACTTC. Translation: CASSDLGQTGEQYF.

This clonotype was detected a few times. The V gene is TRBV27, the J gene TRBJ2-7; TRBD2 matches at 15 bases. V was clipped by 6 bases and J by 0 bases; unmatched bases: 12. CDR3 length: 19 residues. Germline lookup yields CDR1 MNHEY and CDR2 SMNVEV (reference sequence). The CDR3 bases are TGTGCCAGCAGCAATCGGGGGGGACTAGCGGGAGGAAGCTCCTACGAGCAGTACTTC. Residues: CASSNRGGLAGGSSYEQYF.